Shown below are 15 T cell receptor beta chains from a single sample sequenced in a study of T cell repertoires in cytomegalovirus infection. From the reads, TCRdb called clonotypes with MiXCR, one entry per CDR3 protein. This sample has about 310,000 distinct CDR3 sequences; roughly 15% occur once, and the top ten carry more than 10%. Sequenced input: PBMCs. Receptors originate from a human donor in good health (CMV status not recorded). Some clones in this sample may be carry-over from other donors' samples.

This clonotype was seen only a few times. Written as DNA, the CDR3 is TGTGCCATCAGTGAGACTAGTCCGGTCGCTAACTATGGCTACACCTTC. This encodes CAISETSPVANYGYTF. The chain employs TRBV10-3 and TRBJ1-2, with D uncertain. V was pared by 2 bases and J by 0 bases, with 13 bases between. Germline CDR1 reads ENHRY; CDR2 reads SYGVKD. The CDR3 contains 16 residues.

This clonotype appeared many times. The V call is TRBV7-2, the J call TRBJ1-4; D is unresolved. The germline V and J ends were trimmed by 2 bases and 7 bases, with 5 bases remaining between them. The CDR3 is made up of 12 amino acids. The germline gives CDR1 SGHTA, CDR2 FQGNSA. The CDR3 is CASSLSGEKLFF. The CDR3 coding sequence is TGTGCCAGCAGCTTATCCGGTGAAAAACTGTTTTTT.

V and J are TRBV4-1 and TRBJ2-7; TRBD1 is a possible D gene (6 bases). Trimming took 2 bases from V and 3 from J, leaving 14 bases between them. Per the germline V gene, CDR1 is MGHRA and CDR2 is YSYEKL. The CDR3 contains 15 residues. The CDR3 sequence is CASSQTGTPNYEQYF. The CDR3 coding sequence is TGCGCCAGCAGCCAAACCGGGACACCAAACTACGAGCAGTACTTC.

In the case of this clonotype: A clone one base away is much larger, so this may be a read error. This chain connects TRBV7-2 to TRBJ1-6; D is perhaps TRBD1 (5 bases). There are 14 residues in the CDR3. Germline CDR1 and CDR2: SGHTA and FQGNSA. CDR3 amino acids: CANSPQGPFSPLHF. In DNA form, the CDR3 reads TGTGCCAACAGCCCCCAGGGCCCATTCTCACCCCTCCACTTT.

CDR3 sequence: CAIHSGPHYNEQFF. The CDR3 DNA sequence: TGTGCCATCCACTCGGGACCACATTACAATGAGCAGTTCTTC. This sequence joins TRBV6-2 or TRBV6-3 and TRBJ2-1; D might be TRBD1 or TRBD2, each matching 5 bases. CDR1 and CDR2 from the germline V gene are MNHEY and SVGEGT. V was shortened by 10 bases and J by 4 bases, with 17 bases between the two germline ends. The CDR3 length is 14 residues.

Details on this clonotype: A much larger clone is a single base away; this may be a read error. The chain uses TRBV2 and TRBJ1-5; 10 nucleotides line up with TRBD1. Germline values: CDR1 SNHLY, CDR2 FYNNEI. Unmatched junction bases numbered 3, after V lost 5 bases and J lost 5 bases. The CDR3 loop spans 14 amino acids. The CDR3 is CASSTGTGDQPQHF. DNA for the CDR3: TGTGCCAGCAGTACCGGGACAGGGGATCAGCCCCAGCATTTT.

This clonotype qualifies as medium-sized. V gene TRBV7-2 combines with J gene TRBJ2-7; unclear D gene. Germline-derived CDR1 and CDR2 are SGHTA and FQGNSA. This CDR3 contains 13 residues. Trimming cost V 2 bases and J 5 bases, with 10 bases left between them. The CDR3 loop is CASSLPSPDEQYF. CDR3 sequence (DNA): TGTGCCAGCAGCTTACCGTCCCCCGACGAGCAGTACTTC.

This clonotype was recorded a few times. The chain joins TRBV5-4 to TRBJ2-7, with TRBD2 as a possible D gene (5 bases). In germline, CDR1 is SGHNT, CDR2 YYREEE (reference sequence). V was shortened by 0 bases and J by 3 bases, with 10 bases between the two germline ends. This CDR3 has 14 amino acids. CDR3 nucleotide sequence: TGTGCCAGCAGCTTGGATGTGGGGAGCTACGAGCAGTACTTC. It translates to CASSLDVGSYEQYF.

This clonotype was seen ten or more times. The chain is built from TRBV7-2 and TRBJ1-2; 9 bases match TRBD1. V gave up 4 bases and J gave up 8 bases; unmatched junction bases: 5. The CDR3 is 13 amino acids. Germline V gene data show CDR1 as SGHTA and CDR2 as FQGNSA. The CDR3 DNA reads as TGTGCCAGCAGCTCGGGACAGGGAAAGGGCTACACCTTC. Translated: CASSSGQGKGYTF.

V usage is TRBV4-2 and J usage is TRBJ1-6, with 9 bases aligning to TRBD1. CDR1 and CDR2 (germline): LGHNA, YNFKEQ. The CDR3 has 15 residues. The junction had 2 bases not matched to a gene; V was cut back by 1 base and J by 7 bases. CDR3 sequence (DNA): TGTGCCAGCAGCCAAGGGACAGGGGTGAATTCACCCCTCCACTTT. This codes for CASSQGTGVNSPLHF.

This clonotype was counted only a few times. The chain couples TRBV20-1 to TRBJ2-5; TRBD2 matches at 9 bases. With V trimmed by 3 bases and J by 2 bases, 7 bases remained unmatched. In germline, CDR1 is DFQATT, CDR2 SNEGSKA (reference sequence). CDR3 length: 15 amino acids. The CDR3 DNA reads as TGCAGTGCTAGGGGTACGGCGGGGGGGCAAGAGACCCAGTACTTC. As protein: CSARGTAGGQETQYF.

In its sample, this clonotype was seen many times. The chain is built from TRBV7-2 and TRBJ1-1; unclear D gene. Germline V gene data show CDR1 as SGHTA and CDR2 as FQGNSA. V lost 3 bases to trimming and J lost 5 bases, with 10 bases between them. There are 13 residues in the CDR3. The CDR3 reads CASSLEGRTEAFF. CDR3 nucleotide sequence: TGTGCCAGCAGCTTGGAAGGGAGGACTGAAGCTTTCTTT.

The rearrangement joins TRBV7-3 to TRBJ2-5; TRBD2 matches at 8 bases. CDR3 length equals 15 residues. Germline CDR1 reads SGHTA; CDR2 reads FQGTGA. With V trimmed by 4 bases and J by 5 bases, 9 bases remained unmatched. CDR3 in DNA: TGTGCCAGCAGCTCCGTACCGGGGGGGATGGAGACCCAGTACTTC. This translates into CASSSVPGGMETQYF.

This clonotype was found many times. V and J are TRBV7-3 and TRBJ2-1; D not resolved. Trimming pared 4 bases from V and 8 bases from J, leaving 12 bases between. Germline V gene data show CDR1 as SGHTA and CDR2 as FQGTGA. CDR3 length: 13 residues. CDR3 sequence: CASSYMGDDEQFF. Here the CDR3 DNA reads TGTGCCAGCAGCTATATGGGTGATGATGAGCAGTTCTTC.

This clonotype was seen ten or more times. The rearrangement joins TRBV7-2 to TRBJ2-3, with D possibly matching TRBD2 (5 bases). CDR1 SGHTA and CDR2 FQGNSA come from the germline V gene. V lost 7 bases to trimming and J lost 2 bases, with 13 bases between them. The CDR3 has 14 amino acids. The chain's CDR3 is CASTRGRYTDTQYF. Here the CDR3 DNA reads TGTGCCAGCACCCGAGGGCGCTACACAGATACGCAGTATTTT.